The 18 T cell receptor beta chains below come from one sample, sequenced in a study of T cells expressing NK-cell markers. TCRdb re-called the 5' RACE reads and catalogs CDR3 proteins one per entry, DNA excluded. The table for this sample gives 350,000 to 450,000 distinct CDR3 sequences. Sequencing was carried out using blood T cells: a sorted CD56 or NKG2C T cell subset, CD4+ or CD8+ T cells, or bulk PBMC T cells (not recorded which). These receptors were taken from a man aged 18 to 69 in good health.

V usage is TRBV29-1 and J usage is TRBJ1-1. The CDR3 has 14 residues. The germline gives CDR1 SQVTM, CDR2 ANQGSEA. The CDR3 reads CSGTRGDLVAEAFF.

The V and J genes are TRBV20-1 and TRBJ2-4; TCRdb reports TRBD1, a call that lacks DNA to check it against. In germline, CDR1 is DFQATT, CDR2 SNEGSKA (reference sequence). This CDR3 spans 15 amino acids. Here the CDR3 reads CSAPIPRGAKNIQYF.

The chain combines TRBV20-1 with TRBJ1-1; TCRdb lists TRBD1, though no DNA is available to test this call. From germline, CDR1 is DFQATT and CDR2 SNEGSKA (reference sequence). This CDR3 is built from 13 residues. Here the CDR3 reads CSATRGSGTEAFF.

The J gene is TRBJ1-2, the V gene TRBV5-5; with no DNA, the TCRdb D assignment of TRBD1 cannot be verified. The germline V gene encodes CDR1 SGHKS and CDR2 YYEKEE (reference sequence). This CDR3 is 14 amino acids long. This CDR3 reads CASSLGTGAGGYTF.

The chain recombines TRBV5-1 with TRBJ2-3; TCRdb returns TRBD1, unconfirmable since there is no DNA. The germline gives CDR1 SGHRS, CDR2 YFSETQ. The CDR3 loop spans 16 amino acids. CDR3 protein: CASSPQDRVVTDTQYF.

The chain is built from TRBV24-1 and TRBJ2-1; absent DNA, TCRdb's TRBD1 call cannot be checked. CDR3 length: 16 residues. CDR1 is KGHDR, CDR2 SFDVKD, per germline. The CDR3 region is CATSDPGTGATYEQFF.

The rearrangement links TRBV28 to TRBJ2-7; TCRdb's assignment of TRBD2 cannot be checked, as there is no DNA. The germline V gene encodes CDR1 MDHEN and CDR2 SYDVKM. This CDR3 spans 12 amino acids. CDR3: CATARLAREQYF.

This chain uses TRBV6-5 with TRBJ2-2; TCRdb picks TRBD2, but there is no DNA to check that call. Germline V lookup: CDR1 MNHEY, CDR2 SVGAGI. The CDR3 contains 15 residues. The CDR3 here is CASSYRGEGTGELFF.

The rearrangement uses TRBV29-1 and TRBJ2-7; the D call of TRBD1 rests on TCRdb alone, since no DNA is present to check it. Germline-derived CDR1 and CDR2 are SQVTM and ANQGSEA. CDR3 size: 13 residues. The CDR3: CSVEGQLSYEQYF.

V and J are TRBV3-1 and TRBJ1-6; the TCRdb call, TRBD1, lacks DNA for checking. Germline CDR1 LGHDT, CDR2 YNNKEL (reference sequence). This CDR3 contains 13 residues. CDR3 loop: CASSSTGNSPLHF.

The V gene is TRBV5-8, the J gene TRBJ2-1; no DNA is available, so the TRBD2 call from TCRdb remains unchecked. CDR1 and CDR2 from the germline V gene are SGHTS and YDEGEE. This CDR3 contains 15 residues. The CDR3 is CASSRDYSSYNEQFF.

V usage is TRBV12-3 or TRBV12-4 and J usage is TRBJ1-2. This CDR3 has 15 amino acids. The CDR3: CASSPWARSDYGYTF.

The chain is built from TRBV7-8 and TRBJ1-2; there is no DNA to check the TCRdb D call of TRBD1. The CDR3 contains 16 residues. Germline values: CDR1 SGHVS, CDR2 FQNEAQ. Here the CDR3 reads CASSLAGDREDYGYTF.

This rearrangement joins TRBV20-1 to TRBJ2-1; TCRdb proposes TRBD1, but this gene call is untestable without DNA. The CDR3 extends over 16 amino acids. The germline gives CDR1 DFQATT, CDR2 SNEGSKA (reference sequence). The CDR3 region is CSARPQGQGPYNEQFF.

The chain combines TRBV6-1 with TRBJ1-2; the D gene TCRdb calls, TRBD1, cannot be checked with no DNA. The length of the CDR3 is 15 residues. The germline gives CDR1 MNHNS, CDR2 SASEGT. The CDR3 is CASRPQGAWGYGYTF.

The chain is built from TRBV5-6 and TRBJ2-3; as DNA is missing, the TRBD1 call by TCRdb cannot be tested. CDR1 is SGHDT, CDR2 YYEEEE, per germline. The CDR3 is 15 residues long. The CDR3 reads CASSKRQGATDTQYF.

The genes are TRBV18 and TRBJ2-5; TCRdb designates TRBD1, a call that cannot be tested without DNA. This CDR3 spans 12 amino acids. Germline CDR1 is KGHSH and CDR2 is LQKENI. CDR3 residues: CASSPGGETQYF.

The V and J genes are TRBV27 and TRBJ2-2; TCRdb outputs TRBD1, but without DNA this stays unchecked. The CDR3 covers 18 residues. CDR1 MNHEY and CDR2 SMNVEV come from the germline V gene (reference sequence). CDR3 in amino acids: CASSFGLGGRAYTGELFF.